This T cell receptor beta chain emerged from a study of shared clonotypes between healthy human individuals. Study as a whole: Three plates were used per donor for CD4 naive, three for CD4 memory, two for CD8 naive and one for CD8 memory.

Genomic DNA (from each subset) was split evenly across several immunoSEQ plates. Profiled with immunoSEQ multiplex PCR; TCRdb holds only in-frame clones, not every one. The data show approximately 2,300,000 clones, around 92% seen once. Donors comprised only Caucasian adults living in Nashville, Tennessee. The V gene's germline CDR1 is SNHLY and CDR2 FYNNEI. The V gene lost 7 bases and the J gene lost 4 bases, with 17 bases spanning the gap. The CDR3 is made up of 14 amino acids. V gene TRBV2 combines with J gene TRBJ2-7; D might be TRBD2 (5 bases). This clonotype was sampled from a young man in good health. Some clones in this sample may be carry-over from other donors' samples. The source material was naive CD4+ T cells from PBMCs. Subset in this sample: CD45RA+ positively selected. CDR3 in DNA: TGTGCCAGCATTGTGGGAGCCCGTTCGTACGAGCAGTACTTC. Translating it yields CASIVGARSYEQYF.